These 14 T cell receptor beta chains came from one sample sequenced in a study of cytomegalovirus exposure and HLA in healthy donors (dated by TCRdb to between 2016 and 2019). Library prep was done by the immunoSEQ multiplex PCR assay. For the multiplex PCR, a mixture combining 60 forward primers for TCR Vbeta segments and 13 reverse primers for TCR Jbeta segments was used. TCRdb's version of the immuneACCESS table is confined to in-frame rearrangements and falls short of the full clone set. An unresolved V gene accounts for under half of the shortfall where checked; the remainder is of unknown origin. The sample table holds under 110,000 clones, of which around 70% were seen once. The leading ten clones occupy roughly 0.79% of the sample. Sequencing was performed on PBMCs. Every receptor here comes from a boy younger than 18 in good health and CMV-seronegative.

This clone has more than one count but fewer than ten. The chain recombines TRBV7-3 with TRBJ2-5; D gene uncertain. The CDR3 totals 14 residues. Germline CDR1 and CDR2: SGHTA and FQGTGA. V shed 5 bases and J shed 4 bases, with 14 bases lying between them. As DNA, the CDR3 is TGTGCCAGCAGCCCCTCCGGGTTGAGAGAGACCCAGTACTTC. Its protein is CASSPSGLRETQYF.

This clone was counted once. The V call is TRBV5-6, the J call TRBJ2-2; 8 bases are a match to TRBD2. This CDR3 is 15 amino acids long. Germline V gene sequence: CDR1 SGHDT, CDR2 YYEEEE. V lost 0 bases and J lost 5; bases outside the gene matches: 3. The CDR3 sequence: CASSLGLAPTGELFF. The CDR3 DNA reads TGTGCCAGCAGCTTGGGACTAGCGCCAACCGGGGAGCTGTTTTTT.

The rearrangement links TRBV7-9 to TRBJ2-5; no definite D call. Trimming shortened V by 5 bases and J by 7 bases, and 11 bases separated the two germline ends. Germline V lookup: CDR1 SEHNR, CDR2 FQNEAQ (reference sequence). The CDR3 is made up of 12 amino acids. The chain's CDR3 is CASSQPVATQYF. For the CDR3, the DNA is TGTGCCAGCAGCCAGCCCGTAGCGACCCAGTACTTC.

The chain carries TRBV4-3 and TRBJ2-1; possible D gene TRBD1, 6 bases. Trimming shortened V by 4 bases and J by 0 bases, and 10 bases separated the two germline ends. Germline lookup yields CDR1 LGHNA and CDR2 YSLEER. The CDR3 runs to 15 residues. The CDR3 nucleotides are TGCGCCAGCAGCCGGGGGCGCGACTCCTACAATGAGCAGTTCTTC. This encodes CASSRGRDSYNEQFF.

V gene TRBV28 combines with J gene TRBJ1-6; D is undetermined. The V and J ends lost 10 bases and 13 bases respectively, with 17 bases between them. The CDR3 runs 12 residues. Germline CDR1 reads MDHEN; CDR2 reads SYDVKM. The CDR3 DNA follows: TGTGCCACCTCGGGCGGACTCGGCCCCCTCCACTTT. Translation gives CATSGGLGPLHF.

The rearrangement uses TRBV21-1 and TRBJ2-3; TRBD2, the D gene given by the table, was not confirmed from the DNA. TRBV21-1 is noted as a pseudogene. This CDR3 region has 19 residues. DNA for the CDR3: TGTGCCAGCAGCAAAACCCCAAACCCGAAAGGTCGGGAGAAGGATACGCAGTATTTT. Translated, it gives CASSKTPNPKGREKDTQYF.

This clone appeared a single time. The rearrangement joins TRBV6-6 to TRBJ1-4; D gene ambiguous. Germline assignment: CDR1 MNHNY and CDR2 SVGAGI (reference sequence). Trimming took off 10 bases at V and 2 bases at J, with 20 bases between the two ends. The CDR3 covers 16 residues. CDR3 residues: CAIRQGRIRTNEKLFF. In DNA form, the CDR3 reads TGTGCCATCCGACAAGGGAGAATCAGGACTAATGAAAAACTGTTTTTT.

This clone was detected a few times. The chain is built from TRBV6-5 and TRBJ1-3; D is uncertain. Trimming cost V 8 bases and J 4 bases, with 18 bases left between them. The V gene's germline CDR1 is MNHEY and CDR2 SVGAGI. The CDR3 is 15 amino acids. The CDR3 here is CASSVSGKRGNTIYF. Here the CDR3 DNA reads TGTGCCAGCTCAGTGTCGGGGAAAAGAGGAAACACCATATATTTT.

The chain employs TRBV21-1 and TRBJ1-5. TRBV21-1 is a pseudogene segment. The CDR3 is 15 amino acids. The CDR3 region is CASSRRTYGNQPQHF. CDR3 in DNA: TGTGCCAGCAGCAGGAGGACGTACGGCAATCAGCCCCAGCATTTT.

The chain employs TRBV28 and TRBJ1-2; D uncertain. V was cut by 2 bases and J by 8 bases, with 18 bases left in between. The CDR3 is 15 residues long. The germline gives CDR1 MDHEN, CDR2 SYDVKM. The CDR3 region has the DNA TGTGCCAGCAGTTTACAGGCAATTCACCAAAACGGCTACACCTTC. Its translation: CASSLQAIHQNGYTF.

The chain combines TRBV27 with TRBJ1-2; D is uncertain. In germline, CDR1 is MNHEY, CDR2 SMNVEV (reference sequence). CDR3 length: 13 amino acids. The germline V and J ends were trimmed by 2 bases and 4 bases, with 8 bases remaining between them. The CDR3 DNA reads TGTGCCAGCAGTTTAGGGCAGAGCTATGGCTACACCTTC. Amino acid sequence: CASSLGQSYGYTF.

V is TRBV5-1 and J is TRBJ2-3; 7 positions match TRBD1. Germline V gene data show CDR1 as SGHRS and CDR2 as YFSETQ. Germline trimming cut 4 bases from V and 2 bases from J; bases unmatched to any gene: 13. The CDR3 consists of 17 residues. The CDR3 DNA is TGCGCCAGCAGCGGACGGAAGGGGGCAGATTTCACAGATACGCAGTATTTT. Translation gives CASSGRKGADFTDTQYF.

This clone came up a few times. The J gene is TRBJ2-5, the V gene TRBV5-6; 8 positions match TRBD2. V shed 4 bases, J shed 5 bases, and the junction held 16 bases outside the gene matches. CDR1 and CDR2 from the germline V gene are SGHDT and YYEEEE. There are 17 residues in the CDR3. The CDR3 bases are TGTGCCAGCAGCCCACCGTCCTTCAGCGGGGGTTTGGAGACCCAGTACTTC. Protein sequence: CASSPPSFSGGLETQYF.

J is TRBJ2-7 and V is TRBV2; the match to TRBD2 covers 9 bases. After removal of 7 bases from V and 4 bases from J, the junction contained 14 bases not matched to a gene. CDR3 length: 16 residues. CDR1 SNHLY and CDR2 FYNNEI come from the germline V gene. CDR3 DNA: TGTGCCAGCATTCCCCGAGGCGGGAGGGGGGAGTACGAGCAGTACTTC. This sequence encodes CASIPRGGRGEYEQYF.